This T cell receptor beta chain was captured in a study of Ad26.COV2.S vaccination and SARS-CoV-2 variants. A remark on this clone: Its antigen is not identified.

This table comes from immunoSEQ multiplex PCR, and its TCRdb copy is limited to in-frame clones, with some not included. The table records 400,000 to 450,000 clones, approximately 92% of them present only once. General study findings and limits: The placebo group had lower spike-specific TCR breadth than the vaccine recipients did.

The V gene's germline CDR1 is SGHNT and CDR2 YENEEA. The CDR3 extends over 15 amino acids. The germline V and J ends were trimmed by 0 bases and 5 bases, with 11 bases remaining between them. Documented treatment: about 20 received Ad26.COV2.S at low or high dose, single or two shots; roughly five received placebo; per-sample allocation not given. Specimens were obtained on day 63 following the first vaccine or placebo injection. The chain employs TRBV11-3 and TRBJ2-1, with TRBD2 as a possible D gene (7 bases). This clonotype was obtained from a person between 18 and 65 years old who received the Ad26.COV2.S COVID-19 vaccine or a placebo. The source material was peripheral blood, sampled in a trial of Ad26.COV2.S vaccine versus placebo. CDR3: CASSLEGGTNNEQFF. The DNA for the CDR3 is TGTGCCAGCAGCTTAGAAGGGGGGACTAACAATGAGCAGTTCTTC.